This T cell receptor beta chain stems from a study of blood T cell repertoires in COVID-19. Study overall: Whether acute or convalescent, the COVID-19 samples came from the United States, Italy and Spain.

Germline V gene sequence: CDR1 LNHDA, CDR2 SQIVND (reference sequence). Trimming took 10 bases from V and 2 from J; bases not matched to a gene: 13. There are 16 residues in the CDR3. Some clones are missing from TCRdb's copy, which holds only in-frame ones; the method was immunoSEQ multiplex PCR. The sample lists some 330,000 clones, about nine tenths occurring once. Those enrolled, adults aged roughly 18 to 89 years, came from some 25 US areas. The receptor's source is a man younger than 45 who had recovered from COVID-19. Material for sequencing was PBMCs or T cells enriched from blood (not recorded which). V and J are TRBV19 and TRBJ2-1, with 8 nucleotides matching TRBD1. CDR3 DNA: TGTGCCACTCGAGAGCCCGGACAGGGACCCTACAATGAGCAGTTCTTC. Amino acids: CATREPGQGPYNEQFF.